The T cell receptor beta chain described here comes from a study of T-cell memory formation after mild COVID-19. TCRdb re-derived calls from the 5' RACE reads in MiXCR, one entry per CDR3 protein. The profile shows over 500,000 distinct CDR3 sequences, around 15% of them singletons. Worth noting for this clonotype: Its antigen is unidentified. A much larger clone lies a single base off, so this may be a read error.

The V gene's germline CDR1 is MNHNS and CDR2 SASEGT. CDR3 length: 14 residues. The J segment lost 1 base and the V segment lost 6 bases, leaving 2 bases of the junction unmatched. General study results and limits: Pre-infection memory showed some responding clones, and this suggested that cross-reactive memory joined. Of the contracting clones, CD4+ ones lay mainly in CM and EM, and CD8+ ones in EMRA.

This sequence was found in an adult woman who had mild COVID-19 (a few samples of this study predate the infection). Cell type and time point are not known. The sequenced sample consisted of PBMCs or a T cell subset sorted from them (not recorded which). The chain couples TRBV6-1 to TRBJ2-2; 7 bases fit TRBD2. In nucleotides, the CDR3 is TGTGCCAGCAGACCGGGGGGGAACACCGGGGAGCTGTTTTTT. It encodes CASRPGGNTGELFF.